This TCR beta chain stems from a study of shared clonotypes between healthy human individuals (dated by TCRdb to between 2020 and 2021). Concerning the study at large: A few men and two women, aged 18 to 49 years, made up the cohort. For each donor, CD4 naive and CD4 memory were each given three plates, CD8 naive was given two plates, and CD8 memory was given one plate. Blood TCR repertoires of roughly five healthy adults were deeply sequenced to estimate repertoire size and the extent of clonotype sharing between individuals. To increase sequencing depth and limit assay-specific biases, different laboratories used diverse techniques to prepare libraries and sequence TCR repertoires. Between about 0.9 and 9 billion PBMCs per donor were obtained by leukapheresis. The study at large found these results: Based on pairwise subsampling, the degree of clonotype sharing among donors was expected to be affected by sequencing depth. Estimated clonotype richness was generally larger for naive than for memory subsets. Incomplete sequencing was indicated by rarefaction of sorted-subset datasets, despite the large sequencing depth. Higher generation probabilities were observed for clonotypes shared by all four sorted-subset donors than for non-shared clonotypes. When a handful of donors were compared, the shared fraction of clonotypes was about 5% for naive CD4, 3.5% to 4% for naive CD8, 2% to 2.5% for memory CD4, and 0.4% for memory CD8. The small number of donors limited the genetic and exposure-history diversity represented. Sampling was restricted to blood, and TCR repertoires in tissue are likely to differ from TCR repertoires in blood.

This clone was counted between two and nine times. It lacks a known antigen. Base qualities are not recorded, but no much larger clone differs from it by a single base. Using the deep immunoSEQ assay, multiplex PCR amplified TCR CDR3 regions from genomic DNA. Extracted genomic DNA from each cell subset was distributed evenly across all wells of several immunoSEQ 96-well plates, and each plate was treated as a replicate. For sorted subsets, each replicate PCR was loaded with 200 ng genomic DNA, equivalent to about 30,000 T cell genomes. Purified libraries were quantified with a Qubit 3.0 fluorometer, sized on a Bioanalyzer 2100, and re-quantified with the KAPA Library Quantification kit. A separate single-read 150-cycle Illumina NextSeq 550 flow cell was used to sequence each immunoSEQ 96-well plate. Per the authors' processing: The immunoSEQ output contained only junctional sequences without quality scores, so filtering could not match that applied to full-length reads. Sequences were annotated with PyIR, a Python wrapper for IgBLAST v1.9, using IMGT germline references to assign V/J genes and CDR3. Reads with weak V/J assignments (E-value above 1e-6), missing CDR3, stop codons, out-of-frame junctions, or ambiguous translated residues were removed. V3J clonotypes were defined by identical inferred V gene, J gene, and CDR3 amino acid sequence. To compute the percentage overlap between repertoires, the number of shared unique clonotypes was divided by the size of the smaller repertoire. Richness of each repertoire was evaluated using RTK rarefaction, the Chao1 estimator, and Recon v2.1 estimates of unobserved clonotypes. Generation probabilities were computed with OLGA for all TCRbeta clonotypes obtained by the gDNA method from several donors. Sourced from immuneACCESS, this table was stored by TCRdb with only in-frame sequences that have V and J called. A share of the clones is absent; for the studies checked, an unresolved V gene accounts for under half, and the remainder has no known explanation. V, J and clone size are taken as reported in that table, and D and trimming were inferred from the DNA itself. The sample table contains some 1 million clones; only one count was recorded for about 75% of them. The ten largest clones represent around 1.5% of the sample.

Healthy HIV-negative adults with no recently reported acute infections or vaccinations were included as donors. Only Caucasian adults living in Nashville, Tennessee, USA were represented among the donors. CD4+ T cells were enriched through magnetic negative selection, after which naive cells were positively selected on CD45RA and the remaining negative fraction served as the memory subset. Blood was obtained by leukapheresis, after which PBMCs were separated by Ficoll-Histopaque density gradient centrifugation and cryopreserved in liquid nitrogen vapor phase. Purity and quantity of every magnetically sorted T cell population were checked by analytical flow cytometry. Each sorted fraction had its genomic DNA isolated and then quantified by UV absorbance on a Nanodrop 2000c. The TCR originated in a man younger than 35 in good health. The sample comprised memory CD4+ T cells sorted from blood. The cell subset or site tag for this specimen amounts to: CD45RA-negative fraction.

The sequenced DNA: TGTGCCAGCAGCTTGTGGCGGCTGAACACTGAAGCTTTCTTT. The translation is CASSLWRLNTEAFF. The rearranged chain carries TRBV5-6 and TRBJ1-1; confidence is insufficient to name the D gene. Deletion took 1 base off V and 0 bases off J, with a span of 7 bases between the germline ends. Inclusive of the bounding cysteine and phenylalanine, the CDR3 is 14 residues long. Only CDR3 DNA remains: 42 bases, in frame from the first base. Looking up the germline V gene yields CDR1 SGHDT and CDR2 YYEEEE.